Listed below are T cell receptor beta chains from one sample, sequenced in a study of a mutant IDH1 vaccine in newly diagnosed glioma. These receptors' antigens are unknown. TCRdb's copy holds only in-frame clones and misses some; the assay was immunoSEQ multiplex PCR. This sample has some 35,000 clones; roughly 79% occur once, and the top ten carry 9% to 14%. The sample was PBMCs, taken from a glioma patient whose treatment included an IDH1 peptide vaccine. Every receptor here comes from a man in his fifties or sixties with glioma. CDR3s include the opening cysteine and the closing phenylalanine or tryptophan. D genes are given only for firm matches. Rows may omit the clone size; those that give it use once, few, many or a size class.

.,TRBJ2-1,TRBD2,TRBV2,TGTGCCACCCGACTAGCGGGGGGGCCGGGGTTCAGGAATGAGCAGTTCTTC,CATRLAGGPGFRNEQFF
once,TRBJ2-7,TRBD1,TRBV30,TGTGCCTGGAGTGTAGGGACAGGGGGCGAGGTCCGCTACGAGCAGTACTTC,CAWSVGTGGEVRYEQYF
.,TRBJ1-2,.,TRBV4-1,TGCGCCAGCAGCCAAGACCCAGGAAGTGATGGCTACACCTTC,CASSQDPGSDGYTF
.,TRBJ2-5,.,TRBV18,TGTGCCAGCTCACCACCTGACAGTAAAGAGACCCAGTACTTC,CASSPPDSKETQYF
.,TRBJ2-5,.,TRBV7-9,TGTGCCAGCAGCTATATATCGGGGGGCTGGCAAGAGACCCAGTACTTC,CASSYISGGWQETQYF
.,TRBJ2-1,.,TRBV15,TGTGCCACCAGACCAGGGAGAGGGGGATACAATGAGCAGTTCTTC,CATRPGRGGYNEQFF
once,TRBJ2-2,TRBD2,TRBV19,TGTGCCAGTAGTATAGAGGTAGCGGGGGGCAGGTTTTTGAACACCGGGGAGCTGTTTTTT,CASSIEVAGGRFLNTGELFF
.,TRBJ2-3,TRBD2,TRBV2,TGTGCCAGCATCAATCGGACTAGCGGGGGCACAGATACGCAGTATTTT,CASINRTSGGTDTQYF
once,TRBJ2-7,TRBD1,TRBV27,TGTGCCAGCAGTCAATCGACAGGGGGCTACGAGCAGTACTTC,CASSQSTGGYEQYF
.,TRBJ2-5,.,TRBV2,TGTGTCACGGGGCAGGGGGAGACCCAGTACTTC,CVTGQGETQYF
.,TRBJ1-3,.,TRBV27,TGTGCCAGCAGTTTGGAGGCCTCGACGGTCGGAAACACCATATATTTT,CASSLEASTVGNTIYF
.,TRBJ2-1,.,TRBV2,TGTGCCAGCAAGCGGGTGGGGAGGAATGAGCAGTTCTTC,CASKRVGRNEQFF
.,TRBJ2-3,TRBD2,TRBV5-1,TGCGCCAGCAGGTATACTAGCGGTAGCACAGATACGCAGTATTTT,CASRYTSGSTDTQYF
.,TRBJ2-7,TRBD1,TRBV2,TGTGCCAGCAGCCCTACAGGGGACGAGCAGTACTTC,CASSPTGDEQYF
.,TRBJ1-2,.,TRBV14,TGTGCCAGCAGCCAAGTACGGGGGGCCTGCACCTTC,CASSQVRGACTF
.,TRBJ2-7,TRBD2,TRBV15,TGTGCCACCAGCCCCCAGCTAGCGGGAGAAAGGCAGTACTTC,CATSPQLAGERQYF
few,TRBJ1-5,TRBD1,TRBV5-1,TGCGCCAGCAGCTTAGCAGGGGGTAATCAGCCCCAGCATTTT,CASSLAGGNQPQHF
few,TRBJ1-3,.,TRBV6-1,TGTGCCAGCAGTGGCGCATGGGGGGCCTCTGGAAACACCATATATTTT,CASSGAWGASGNTIYF
.,TRBJ1-2,.,TRBV30,TGTGCCTGGAGTGCGCACACCAACTATGGCTACACCTTC,CAWSAHTNYGYTF
.,TRBJ1-1,TRBD1,TRBV7-9,TGTGCCAGCAGCATCGGGACAGGGATAAACACTGAAGCTTTCTTT,CASSIGTGINTEAFF
few,TRBJ2-3,.,TRBV4-1,TGCGCCAGCAGCACACCCTCGCGGCCCGATTCAGCAGATACGCAGTATTTT,CASSTPSRPDSADTQYF
.,TRBJ1-2,.,TRBV7-2,TGTGCCAGCAGCTTAGCAGCCGGACAGAGCTCTGGCTACACCTTC,CASSLAAGQSSGYTF
.,TRBJ1-1,TRBD1,TRBV19,TGTGCCAGTAGTACAGGGACAGGGTTGACTGAAGCTTTCTTT,CASSTGTGLTEAFF
.,TRBJ1-4,.,TRBV4-1,TGCGCCAGCAGCCAGGGGGCATTGAGCCTGTTTTTT,CASSQGALSLFF
.,TRBJ2-3,.,TRBV11-2,TGTGCCAGCAAGGGGGTCGGCGGGAGCGGCGGCACAGATACGCAGTATTTT,CASKGVGGSGGTDTQYF
.,TRBJ1-5,.,TRBV19,TGTGCCACACATGAGACAGGCTACAATCAGCCCCAGCATTTT,CATHETGYNQPQHF
.,TRBJ2-2,TRBD2,TRBV30,TGTGCCTGGGCCCAGCGGGGGAAAAACACCGGGGAGCTGTTTTTT,CAWAQRGKNTGELFF
.,TRBJ2-3,.,TRBV10-3,TGTGCCATCAGCGGGGTCAAAGATACGCAGTATTTT,CAISGVKDTQYF
.,TRBJ1-4,.,TRBV9,TGTGCCAGCAGCAACCTGGGGGGGATTGCAACTAATGAAAAACTGTTTTTT,CASSNLGGIATNEKLFF
.,TRBJ1-6,.,TRBV6-5,TGTGCCAGCGGGAATTCACCCCTCCACTTT,CASGNSPLHF
.,TRBJ1-2,.,TRBV6-1,TGTGCCAGCAGCTTAACACCTGGGGAGGACTATGGCTACACCTTC,CASSLTPGEDYGYTF
.,TRBJ2-5,TRBD1,TRBV6-1,TGTGCCAGCAGTGGGGACAGGGGGCTATGGGAGACCCAGTACTTC,CASSGDRGLWETQYF
medium-sized,TRBJ2-2,.,TRBV7-9,TGTGCCAGCAGCTTAAACCCGAACACCGGGGAGCTGTTTTTT,CASSLNPNTGELFF
.,TRBJ1-1,.,TRBV10-3,TGTGCCGTCCGTAGGGGTCTGAACACTGAAGCTTTCTTT,CAVRRGLNTEAFF
.,TRBJ1-1,.,TRBV19,TGTGCCAGTAGTCCCCGGGAGGGGGTTGAAGCTTTCTTT,CASSPREGVEAFF
.,TRBJ1-1,.,TRBV7-9,TGTGCCAGCAGTCAAGGAGGGTCTGAAGCTTTCTTT,CASSQGGSEAFF